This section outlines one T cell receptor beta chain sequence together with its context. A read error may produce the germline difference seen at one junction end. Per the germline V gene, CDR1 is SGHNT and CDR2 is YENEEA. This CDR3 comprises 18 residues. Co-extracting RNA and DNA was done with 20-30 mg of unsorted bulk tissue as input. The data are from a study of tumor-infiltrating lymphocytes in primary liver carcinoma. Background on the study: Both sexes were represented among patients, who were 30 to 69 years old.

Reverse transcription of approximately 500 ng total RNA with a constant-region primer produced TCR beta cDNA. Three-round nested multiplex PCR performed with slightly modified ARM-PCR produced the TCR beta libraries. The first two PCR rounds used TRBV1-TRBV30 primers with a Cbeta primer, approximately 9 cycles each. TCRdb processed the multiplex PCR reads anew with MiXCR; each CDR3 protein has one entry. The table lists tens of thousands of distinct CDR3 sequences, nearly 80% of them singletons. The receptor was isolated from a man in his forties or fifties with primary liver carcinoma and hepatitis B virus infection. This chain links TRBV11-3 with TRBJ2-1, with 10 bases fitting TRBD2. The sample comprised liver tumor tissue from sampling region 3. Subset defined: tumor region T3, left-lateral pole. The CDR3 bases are TGTGCAAGCAGCTTACACCCCCCCGTGACTAGCGGGTTCAATGAGCAGTTTTTC. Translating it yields CASSLHPPVTSGFNEQFF.